Presented here are 32 T cell receptor beta chains from one specimen sequenced in a study of blood T cell repertoires in COVID-19. Clones were sequenced by immunoSEQ multiplex PCR, and TCRdb holds only the in-frame ones, with some missing. This sample has 45,000 or so clones, with roughly 90% found just once. Sequencing was performed on peripheral blood. These TCRs come from a man older than 75 with acute or convalescent COVID-19.

The chain couples TRBV11-2 to TRBJ1-6; D is possibly TRBD1 (6 bases). Germline V gives CDR1 SGHAT, CDR2 FQNNGV. CDR3 size: 13 residues. With 5 bases removed from V and 8 bases from J, the gap between germline ends came to 10 bases. The CDR3 DNA is TGTGCCAGCAGCCTAAGGACAGATTCACCCCTCCACTTT. Amino acid sequence: CASSLRTDSPLHF.

The J gene is TRBJ1-2, the V gene TRBV27; 10 positions agree with TRBD1. Unmatched junction bases numbered 3, after V lost 5 bases and J lost 3 bases. Per germline, CDR1 MNHEY and CDR2 SMNVEV (reference sequence). The CDR3 spans 14 residues. The CDR3 DNA follows: TGTGCCAGCAGTCCGACAGGGGGCGACTATGGCTACACCTTC. Residues: CASSPTGGDYGYTF.

The rearrangement joins TRBV5-6 to TRBJ2-1, with 10 bases identical to TRBD1. The junction had 9 bases not matched to a gene; V was cut back by 4 bases and J by 8 bases. Germline loops: CDR1 SGHDT, CDR2 YYEEEE. The CDR3 length is 15 residues. CDR3 protein: CASSPGTGEFDEQFF. In DNA, the CDR3 is TGTGCCAGCAGCCCCGGGACAGGGGAATTCGATGAGCAGTTCTTC. Together with reference TRBV5-6 and TRBJ2-1, the CDR3 gives the full variable domain: DAGVTQSPTHLIKTRGQQVTLRCSPKSGHDTVSWYQQALGQGPQFIFQYYEEEERQRGNFPDRFSGHQFPNYSSELNVNALLLGDSALYLCASSPGTGEFDEQFFGPGTRLTVL.

The chain employs TRBV5-1 and TRBJ2-3; 8 bases map to TRBD2. The CDR3 is 14 residues long. With V trimmed by 5 bases and J by 3 bases, 5 bases remained unmatched. CDR1 SGHRS and CDR2 YFSETQ come from the germline V gene. This CDR3 is CASRVGRGTDTQYF. CDR3 DNA sequence: TGCGCCAGCAGGGTCGGGAGGGGGACAGATACGCAGTATTTT.

The rearrangement uses TRBV29-1 and TRBJ2-1, with TRBD1 as a possible D gene (5 bases). V lost 0 bases and J lost 13, with 13 bases in between. Germline values: CDR1 SQVTM, CDR2 ANQGSEA. This CDR3 is built from 12 residues. For the CDR3, the DNA is TGCAGCGTTGAAGACTCAGGGTCAGTCCAGTTCTTC. It encodes CSVEDSGSVQFF.

V and J are TRBV11-3 and TRBJ2-7; no clear D gene. Trimming pared 4 bases from V and 1 base from J, leaving 8 bases between. CDR3 length: 13 amino acids. Per the germline V gene, CDR1 is SGHNT and CDR2 is YENEEA. CDR3 in amino acids: CASSSPGSYEQYF. The CDR3 coding sequence is TGTGCCAGCAGCTCCCCGGGTTCCTACGAGCAGTACTTC.

The chain recombines TRBV18 with TRBJ2-7; 7 bases are shared with TRBD1. Germline V gene data show CDR1 as KGHSH and CDR2 as LQKENI. The CDR3 extends over 16 amino acids. V trimming: 4 bases; J trimming: 2 bases; junction bases outside the gene matches: 11. The CDR3 nucleotides read TGTGCCAGCTCACGGGTTCGAGGGGGCGAAACCTACGAGCAGTACTTC. Translated, it gives CASSRVRGGETYEQYF.

Written as DNA, the CDR3 is TGCGCCAGCAGCTTGATGCCAGGCTTCTACAATGAGCAGTTCTTC. This translates into CASSLMPGFYNEQFF. This chain links TRBV5-1 with TRBJ2-1; D call uncertain. This CDR3 comprises 15 residues. The ends were cut back, 1 base at V and 3 bases at J, with 11 bases in the middle. Germline CDR1 SGHRS, CDR2 YFSETQ. Together with reference TRBV5-1 and TRBJ2-1, the CDR3 gives the full variable domain: KAGVTQTPRYLIKTRGQQVTLSCSPISGHRSVSWYQQTPGQGLQFLFEYFSETQRNKGNFPGRFSGRQFSNSRSEMNVSTLELGDSALYLCASSLMPGFYNEQFFGPGTRLTVL.

The gene calls are TRBV5-1 and TRBJ2-2; possibly TRBD1 for D (5 bases). Per the germline V gene, CDR1 is SGHRS and CDR2 is YFSETQ. CDR3 length equals 15 residues. V was trimmed by 2 bases and J by 4 bases, leaving 12 bases between them. The CDR3, as DNA: TGCGCCAGCAGCTTCAGGGCCCCCCCCACCGGGGAGCTGTTTTTT. Protein product: CASSFRAPPTGELFF.

V gene TRBV30 combines with J gene TRBJ1-2, with 8 bases identical to TRBD1. This CDR3 has 18 amino acids. Germline V lookup: CDR1 GTSNPN, CDR2 SVGIG (reference sequence). Trimming cost V 0 bases and J 0 bases; bases outside gene matches: 12. The CDR3 spells CAWSVRETGVGANYGYTF. In nucleotides, the CDR3 is TGTGCCTGGAGTGTACGTGAGACAGGGGTAGGAGCTAACTATGGCTACACCTTC.

The chain joins TRBV5-8 to TRBJ1-5, with 9 bases that match TRBD1. V trimming: 6 bases; J trimming: 3 bases; junction bases outside the gene matches: 7. CDR1 is SGHTS, CDR2 YDEGEE, per germline. This CDR3 is 15 amino acids long. This chain's CDR3 is CASTLRTGDNQPQHF. CDR3 nucleotide sequence: TGTGCCAGCACCCTCCGGACAGGGGACAATCAGCCCCAGCATTTT.

The chain recombines TRBV30 with TRBJ1-6, with D uncertain. Trimming took off 4 bases at V and 7 bases at J, with 14 bases between the two ends. The CDR3 contains 14 residues. Germline CDR1 GTSNPN, CDR2 SVGIG (reference sequence). The DNA of the CDR3 is TGTGCCTGGACTCTGCGAGGAGGGAATTCACCCCTCCACTTT. Its protein is CAWTLRGGNSPLHF.

The gene calls are TRBV5-1 and TRBJ1-1; D gene uncertain. This CDR3 region has 13 residues. Germline CDR1 and CDR2: SGHRS and YFSETQ. The V gene lost 0 bases and the J gene lost 6 bases, with 9 bases spanning the gap. CDR3 residues: CASSLGSVPEAFF. DNA for the CDR3: TGCGCCAGCAGCTTGGGGTCGGTCCCTGAAGCTTTCTTT.

This chain joins TRBV4-2 and TRBJ1-2; 8 bases match TRBD1. This CDR3 contains 15 residues. Germline V gene lookup returns CDR1 LGHNA and CDR2 YNFKEQ. Losses at the gene ends were 1 base for V and 8 bases for J; bases not matched to a gene: 9. Here the CDR3 DNA reads TGTGCCAGCAGCCAAGTAACAGGGGGAGCGGAGGGCTACACCTTC. Its translation: CASSQVTGGAEGYTF.

The V call is TRBV27, the J call TRBJ1-2, with 7 bases matching TRBD1. Trimming took 4 bases from V and 4 from J; bases not matched to a gene: 6. The CDR3 consists of 14 residues. Looked up from germline, CDR1 is MNHEY and CDR2 is SMNVEV (reference sequence). CDR3 region: CASSSLRQGYGYTF. In DNA, the CDR3 is TGTGCCAGCAGTTCCCTCCGACAGGGCTATGGCTACACCTTC.

The rearrangement links TRBV10-3 to TRBJ2-7, with TRBD1 matching 11 bases. Trimming took 0 bases from V and 4 from J; bases not matched to a gene: 5. In germline, CDR1 is ENHRY, CDR2 SYGVKD. The CDR3 sequence is 16 residues long. The CDR3 DNA sequence: TGTGCCATCAGTGAGTCAAGGACAGGGGGCGGTTACGAGCAGTACTTC. Residues: CAISESRTGGGYEQYF.

Details on this clone: The junction does not match germline at one end; this may be a read error. The chain joins TRBV7-9 to TRBJ1-1, with TRBD1 identical over 10 bases. The CDR3 runs 14 residues. CDR1 is SEHNR and CDR2 is FQNEAQ in the germline V gene (reference sequence). The CDR3 sequence: CASSWTGGNAEAFF. In DNA form, the CDR3 reads TGTGCCAGCAGCTGGACAGGGGGGAACGCTGAAGCTTTCTTT.

The genes are TRBV2 and TRBJ1-2; 8 bases are a match to TRBD1. V trimming: 7 bases; J trimming: 8 bases; junction bases outside the gene matches: 12. This CDR3 comprises 14 residues. Germline assignment: CDR1 SNHLY and CDR2 FYNNEI. The CDR3 coding sequence is TGTGCCAGCACTACAACGGGACAGGTATCCGGCTACACCTTC. Amino acids: CASTTTGQVSGYTF.

The chain links TRBV2 to TRBJ1-1, with 10 bases that match TRBD1. The ends lost 6 bases at V and 6 bases at J; junction bases unmatched: 7. Germline V gives CDR1 SNHLY, CDR2 FYNNEI. This CDR3 is built from 14 residues. CDR3: CASSRDRGTAEAFF. The CDR3 DNA sequence: TGTGCCAGCAGCCGGGACAGGGGAACTGCTGAAGCTTTCTTT.

V gene TRBV18 combines with J gene TRBJ1-1; D unclear. Germline lookup yields CDR1 KGHSH and CDR2 LQKENI. There are 14 residues in the CDR3. V lost 3 bases and J 5 bases, leaving 13 bases between the germline ends. Written as DNA, the CDR3 is TGTGCCAGCTCACCGTCGCGCGCTAGGACTGAAGCTTTCTTT. It specifies CASSPSRARTEAFF.

The chain joins TRBV5-1 to TRBJ1-2; 12 nucleotides align to TRBD1. Germline V lookup: CDR1 SGHRS, CDR2 YFSETQ. The CDR3 runs to 15 residues. The V segment lost 0 bases and the J segment 6 bases; nucleotides outside the gene matches: 3. The CDR3 here is CASSLDGTGGDGYTF. The CDR3, as DNA: TGCGCCAGCAGCTTGGATGGGACAGGGGGCGATGGCTACACCTTC.

A few counts support this clone. The chain uses TRBV19 and TRBJ2-1, with D possibly being TRBD1 (6 bases). Trimming took off 3 bases at V and 7 bases at J, with 25 bases between the two ends. This CDR3 spans 18 amino acids. CDR1 LNHDA and CDR2 SQIVND come from the germline V gene (reference sequence). CDR3 sequence (DNA): TGTGCCAGTAGTATGGGCCAGGGGACGCCCCGGTGGGTTAATGAGCAGTTCTTC. The encoded protein is CASSMGQGTPRWVNEQFF.

The J gene is TRBJ2-5, the V gene TRBV10-3, with 7 positions matching TRBD2. The CDR3 has 15 residues. Losses at the gene ends were 0 bases for V and 3 bases for J; bases not matched to a gene: 4. CDR1 is ENHRY and CDR2 is SYGVKD in the germline V gene. For the CDR3, the DNA is TGTGCCATCAGTGAGTCGCCTAGCGGCGAAGAGACCCAGTACTTC. Translated: CAISESPSGEETQYF.

The CDR3: CASSPRGANEKLFF. For the CDR3, the DNA is TGTGCCAGCAGCCCCAGGGGGGCTAATGAAAAACTGTTTTTT. This chain connects TRBV6-6 to TRBJ1-4, with 7 bases matching TRBD1. Germline V gene lookup returns CDR1 MNHNY and CDR2 SVGAGI (reference sequence). The V and J ends lost 6 bases and 3 bases, in that order; junction bases with no gene match: 4. This CDR3 has 14 residues.

V is TRBV29-1 and J is TRBJ2-7; 8 nucleotides align to TRBD1. This CDR3 has 14 amino acids. Germline loops: CDR1 SQVTM, CDR2 ANQGSEA. J was trimmed by 4 bases and V by 4 bases; bases with no gene match: 9. CDR3 DNA: TGCAGCGTTGTTGGGACAGGAAGCACATACGAGCAGTACTTC. Encoded protein: CSVVGTGSTYEQYF.

J is TRBJ2-5 and V is TRBV9, with 11 bases identical to TRBD2. V dropped 3 bases and J dropped 2; count of bases not matched to a gene: 6. CDR1 and CDR2 from the germline V gene are SGDLS and YYNGEE. This CDR3 has 16 residues. CDR3 residues: CASSEQPSGGQETQYF. DNA for the CDR3: TGTGCCAGCAGCGAGCAACCTAGCGGGGGGCAAGAGACCCAGTACTTC.

This clone has a single count. This chain links TRBV5-6 with TRBJ2-5; D might be TRBD1 (5 bases). Germline-derived CDR1 and CDR2 are SGHDT and YYEEEE. This CDR3 spans 13 amino acids. V dropped 5 bases and J dropped 5 bases, with 13 bases sitting between them. CDR3 sequence reads: CASRKGHWETQYF. The CDR3 DNA sequence: TGTGCCAGCAGAAAGGGGCATTGGGAGACCCAGTACTTC. The full variable domain, completed using reference TRBV5-6 and TRBJ2-5, is DAGVTQSPTHLIKTRGQQVTLRCSPKSGHDTVSWYQQALGQGPQFIFQYYEEEERQRGNFPDRFSGHQFPNYSSELNVNALLLGDSALYLCASRKGHWETQYFGPGTRLLVL.

V usage is TRBV15 and J usage is TRBJ2-5, with D possibly matching TRBD2 (5 bases). CDR1 is LNHNV, CDR2 YYDKDF, per germline (reference sequence). The CDR3 length is 16 residues. V was cut by 3 bases and J by 4 bases, with 18 bases left in between. The CDR3 DNA reads TGTGCCACCAGCAGTCGGTGGCCCACTGAGGGAGAGACCCAGTACTTC. As protein: CATSSRWPTEGETQYF.

CDR3 sequence (DNA): TGCGCCAGCAGCCCGCGGACAGGGGGAATCACAGATACGCAGTATTTT. It is translated as CASSPRTGGITDTQYF. The rearrangement uses TRBV5-1 and TRBJ2-3; the match to TRBD1 covers 10 bases. This CDR3 has 16 residues. Germline-derived CDR1 and CDR2 are SGHRS and YFSETQ. The trim removed 4 bases at V and 2 bases at J, leaving 7 bases unmatched.

This chain uses TRBV15 with TRBJ1-6, with 7 positions matching TRBD1. The V segment lost 0 bases and the J segment 9 bases; nucleotides outside the gene matches: 5. The CDR3 contains 15 residues. Germline-derived CDR1 and CDR2 are LNHNV and YYDKDF (reference sequence). CDR3 sequence reads: CATSRDPQGSSPLHF. CDR3 DNA sequence: TGTGCCACCAGCAGAGACCCACAGGGGAGTTCACCCCTCCACTTT.

CDR3 in amino acids: CSAYDSYGYTF. In DNA form, the CDR3 reads TGCAGTGCTTATGACAGTTATGGCTACACCTTC. V is TRBV20-1 and J is TRBJ1-2, with D possibly being TRBD1 (5 bases). The germline CDR1 and CDR2 sequences are DFQATT and SNEGSKA (reference sequence). The germline V and J ends were trimmed by 5 bases and 5 bases, with 9 bases remaining between them. The CDR3 is 11 residues long.

This sequence joins TRBV5-6 and TRBJ2-3; D not resolved. Per the germline V gene, CDR1 is SGHDT and CDR2 is YYEEEE. This CDR3 is built from 14 residues. Between the trimmed V and J ends, which lost 2 bases and 2 bases, there was a span of 9 bases. CDR3 in DNA: TGTGCCAGCAGCTTAATCACCTACACAGATACGCAGTATTTT. It encodes CASSLITYTDTQYF.